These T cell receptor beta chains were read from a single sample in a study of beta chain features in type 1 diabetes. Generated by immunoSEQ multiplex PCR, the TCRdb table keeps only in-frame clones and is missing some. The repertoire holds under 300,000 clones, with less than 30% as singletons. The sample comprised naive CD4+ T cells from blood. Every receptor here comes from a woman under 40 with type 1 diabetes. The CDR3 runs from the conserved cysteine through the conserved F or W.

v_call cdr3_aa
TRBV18 CASSPWDRGETQYF
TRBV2 CASSGPSGPDTQYF
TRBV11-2 CASSPTNGRVQFF
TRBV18 CASSPFTGSRDEKLFF
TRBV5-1 CASSSLAGETQYF
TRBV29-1 CSVVGTRGLNEQFF
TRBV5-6 CASSLTGVRSPYNEQFF
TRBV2 CASKRQGPLYEQYF
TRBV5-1 CASSSGISKNIQYF
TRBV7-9 CASSLVAGGPSDTQYF
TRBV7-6 CASSPRLAGGDTQYF
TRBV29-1 CSVQIYSGPPYEQYF
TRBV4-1 CASSRARDRGGNEQFF
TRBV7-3 CASSLPDNEQFF
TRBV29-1 CSVGDRDQPQHF
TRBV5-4 CASSQDSTGANVLTF
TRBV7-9 CASSQGNTGELFF
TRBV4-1 CASSPPTRLAWIYNEQFF
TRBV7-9 CASSFEVSYEQYF
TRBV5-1 CASSFEGVPSDHTF
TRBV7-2 CASSPGGTYNEQFF
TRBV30 CAWNLAGWGTDTQYF
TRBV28 CASSLWVADTTF
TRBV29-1 CSVETSPSDTQYF
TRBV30 CAWSYRVYYGYTF
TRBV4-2 CASSQDPPGLAGGNEQFF
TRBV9 CASSVTRGATEAFF
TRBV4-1 CASSQDYQGKVAFF
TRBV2 CASSAGLPYEQYF
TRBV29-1 CSVVANRGLAQYF
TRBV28 CASSPLAGGQWDTQYF